Shown below are 9 T cell receptor beta chains from a single sample sequenced in a study of T cells after yellow fever vaccination. Using its own MiXCR run on the 5' RACE reads, TCRdb lists one record per CDR3 protein. The data hold under 500,000 distinct CDR3 sequences, with around a sixth observed a single time. The sequences come from PBMCs, collected before the yellow fever booster vaccination. These receptor sequences come from a man between 18 and 29 years old who received the YFV17D yellow fever vaccine.

In its sample, this clonotype was seen a few times. This chain joins TRBV6-2 or TRBV6-3 and TRBJ1-2; D remains ambiguous. This CDR3 contains 13 residues. V lost 7 bases to trimming and J lost 3 bases, with 12 bases between them. Germline V gene sequence: CDR1 MNHEY, CDR2 SVGEGT. The CDR3 region has the DNA TGTGCCAGCACTCAAGAGTCCTACTATGGCTACACCTTC. It encodes CASTQESYYGYTF.

Comments on this clonotype: Compared with germline, one end of the junction differs, possibly owing to a read error. This chain joins TRBV29-1 and TRBJ2-1, with a tentative D call TRBD2 (6 bases). The length of the CDR3 is 13 residues. Germline assignment: CDR1 SQVTM and CDR2 ANQGSEA. In nucleotides, the CDR3 is TGCAGCGTAGAAGGCCTAGCGAACAATGAGCAGTTCTTC. Translating it yields CSVEGLANNEQFF.

The chain is built from TRBV11-2 and TRBJ2-2, with 9 bases matching TRBD1. V trimming: 4 bases; J trimming: 8 bases; junction bases outside the gene matches: 5. The CDR3 extends over 14 amino acids. CDR1 SGHAT and CDR2 FQNNGV come from the germline V gene. The CDR3 reads CASSSDRGIGELFF. In DNA form, the CDR3 reads TGTGCCAGCAGCTCGGACAGGGGTATTGGGGAGCTGTTTTTT.

This clonotype was counted only a few times. This chain uses TRBV4-1 with TRBJ1-1; TRBD1 might be the D (5 bases). Trimming shortened V by 1 base and J by 0 bases, and 12 bases separated the two germline ends. Germline V CDR1 and CDR2: MGHRA, YSYEKL. This CDR3 has 16 residues. CDR3 nucleotide sequence: TGCGCCAGCAGCCAAGGGTGGGGGGGGATGAACACTGAAGCTTTCTTT. Protein: CASSQGWGGMNTEAFF.

This clonotype occurred once. One end of the junction is discordant with germline, which a read error may explain. V is TRBV7-9 and J is TRBJ2-7, with 12 bases that match TRBD2. The CDR3 runs 14 residues. Germline loops: CDR1 SEHNR, CDR2 FQNEAQ (reference sequence). The CDR3 spells CASSLAGGPNEQYF. Written as DNA, the CDR3 is TGTGCCAGCAGCCTAGCGGGGGGGCCCAACGAGCAGTACTTC.

The V gene is TRBV5-4, the J gene TRBJ2-1; the match to TRBD1 covers 10 bases. CDR3 length: 15 residues. Germline V gene lookup returns CDR1 SGHNT and CDR2 YYREEE (reference sequence). J gave up 4 bases and V 6 bases, and 7 bases lay outside the gene matches. The CDR3 DNA reads as TGTGCCAGCACCCCCCGGGACAGGGGATACAATGAGCAGTTCTTC. This encodes CASTPRDRGYNEQFF.

The chain carries TRBV4-3 and TRBJ2-3; D gene unclear. Trimming shortened V by 2 bases and J by 6 bases, and 12 bases separated the two germline ends. This CDR3 spans 14 amino acids. Germline values: CDR1 LGHNA, CDR2 YSLEER. The CDR3 DNA reads as TGCGCCAGCAGCCAACCTGGGCATTTTGATACGCAGTATTTT. It codes for CASSQPGHFDTQYF.

This clonotype has just one count. This rearrangement joins TRBV6-2 or TRBV6-3 to TRBJ2-4; D is unclear. The CDR3 loop spans 13 amino acids. Germline V CDR1 and CDR2: MNHEY, SVGEGT. V lost 5 bases and J 9 bases, leaving 14 bases between the germline ends. The CDR3 region is CASSPLTGSIQYF. The CDR3 DNA reads TGTGCCAGCAGTCCTCTGACTGGGTCCATTCAGTACTTC.

V usage is TRBV20-1 and J usage is TRBJ2-3; 9 bases align to TRBD2. The V gene end was trimmed by 3 bases and the J gene end by 2 bases; junction bases not matched to a gene: 9. CDR1 is DFQATT, CDR2 SNEGSKA, per germline (reference sequence). There are 16 residues in the CDR3. CDR3: CSASRSSGGFTDTQYF. In nucleotides, the CDR3 is TGCAGTGCTAGCCGAAGTAGCGGGGGTTTCACAGATACGCAGTATTTT.